Listed below are T cell receptor beta chains from one sample, sequenced in a study of cytomegalovirus exposure and HLA in healthy donors. Method: immunoSEQ multiplex PCR; TCRdb's copy keeps in-frame clones and lacks some. The sample records 75,000 to 90,000 clones, 60% to 80% being singletons. Sequences were obtained from PBMCs. These receptors were obtained from a man between 50 and 59 years old in good health and CMV-seronegative. The CDR3 runs from the conserved cysteine through the conserved F or W. D genes are given only for firm matches. A clone size is listed for some rows: how often the clone was seen (once, few, many), or a class if it is expanded.

size: .; J: TRBJ2-7; D: .; V: TRBV6-5; CDR3: CASSDHAGASYEQYF; DNA: TGTGCCAGCAGCGATCATGCAGGGGCATCCTACGAGCAGTACTTC
size: .; J: TRBJ2-7; D: TRBD2; V: TRBV4-3; CDR3: CASSQKLASSYEQYF; DNA: TGCGCCAGCAGCCAAAAACTAGCGTCTAGCTACGAGCAGTACTTC
size: .; J: TRBJ1-4; D: TRBD1; V: TRBV7-9; CDR3: CSSSLGTGGHEKLFF; DNA: TGTTCCAGCAGCTTAGGGACAGGGGGGCATGAAAAACTGTTTTTT
size: .; J: TRBJ2-3; D: TRBD2; V: TRBV7-9; CDR3: CSSSKTSGDTQYF; DNA: TGTTCCAGCAGCAAGACTAGCGGAGATACGCAGTATTTT
size: .; J: TRBJ1-4; D: .; V: TRBV7-9; CDR3: CASSTSGGTNEKLFF; DNA: TGTGCCAGCAGCACCTCTGGCGGTACTAATGAAAAACTGTTTTTT
size: .; J: TRBJ1-6; D: .; V: TRBV2; CDR3: CASVRGSSYNSPLHF; DNA: TGTGCCAGCGTTCGAGGGAGCTCCTATAATTCACCCCTCCACTTT
size: .; J: TRBJ1-2; D: TRBD1; V: TRBV10-1; CDR3: CASSEFGDRIDVNYGYTF; DNA: TGCGCCAGCAGTGAGTTCGGGGACAGGATCGATGTTAACTATGGCTACACCTTC
size: few; J: TRBJ1-4; D: .; V: TRBV4-1; CDR3: CASSQVNGRPRDEKLFF; DNA: TGCGCCAGCAGCCAAGTTAATGGGCGGCCGCGGGATGAAAAACTGTTTTTT
size: few; J: TRBJ1-2; D: TRBD1; V: TRBV6-1; CDR3: CASSPGQGNYGYTF; DNA: TGTGCCAGCAGCCCGGGACAGGGGAACTATGGCTACACCTTC
size: .; J: TRBJ1-2; D: .; V: TRBV27; CDR3: CASSGSGGHGGYYGYTF; DNA: TGTGCCAGCAGTGGCAGCGGGGGGCACGGAGGGTACTATGGCTACACCTTC
size: once; J: TRBJ1-2; D: .; V: TRBV6-1; CDR3: CASSEDLRVGGYTF; DNA: TGTGCCAGCAGTGAAGACCTCAGGGTAGGAGGCTACACCTTC
size: .; J: TRBJ2-3; D: .; V: TRBV5-6; CDR3: CASSLRDTQYF; DNA: TGTGCCAGCAGCCTGAGAGATACGCAGTATTTT
size: .; J: TRBJ2-3; D: TRBD2; V: TRBV9; CDR3: CASSVGSGGAGDTQYF; DNA: TGTGCCAGCAGCGTAGGGAGCGGGGGGGCCGGGGATACGCAGTATTTT
size: few; J: TRBJ2-1; D: TRBD2; V: TRBV7-3; CDR3: CASSSAGTSSYNEQFF; DNA: TGTGCCAGCAGCTCAGCCGGGACTAGCTCCTACAATGAGCAGTTCTTC
size: .; J: TRBJ1-2; D: .; V: TRBV6-5; CDR3: CASSYSIREGYTF; DNA: TGTGCCAGCAGTTACTCGATAAGGGAGGGCTACACCTTC
size: .; J: TRBJ1-5; D: TRBD1; V: TRBV30; CDR3: CAYQGGGNQPQHF; DNA: TGTGCCTACCAGGGGGGCGGCAATCAGCCCCAGCATTTT
size: .; J: TRBJ2-7; D: .; V: TRBV30; CDR3: CAWTPGVGYEQYF; DNA: TGTGCCTGGACCCCGGGGGTGGGGTACGAGCAGTACTTC
size: .; J: TRBJ2-5; D: .; V: TRBV28; CDR3: CASRLQGRETQYF; DNA: TGTGCCAGCAGACTACAGGGACGGGAGACCCAGTACTTC
size: .; J: TRBJ2-3; D: TRBD2; V: TRBV7-2; CDR3: CASSSLAGGLDTQYF; DNA: TGTGCCAGCAGCTCTCTAGCGGGGGGACTAGATACGCAGTATTTT
size: once; J: TRBJ1-3; D: .; V: TRBV2; CDR3: CASTMGLRGDTIYF; DNA: TGTGCCAGCACGATGGGACTAAGGGGAGACACCATATATTTT
size: .; J: TRBJ2-3; D: .; V: TRBV5-1; CDR3: CASSLGTRDTQYF; DNA: TGCGCCAGCAGCCTCGGGACAAGAGATACGCAGTATTTT
size: .; J: TRBJ1-1; D: TRBD1; V: TRBV7-9; CDR3: CASSPRLVPSGTGITEAFF; DNA: TGTGCCAGCAGCCCCCGCCTGGTGCCCAGCGGGACAGGGATTACTGAAGCTTTCTTT
size: once; J: TRBJ1-2; D: TRBD1; V: TRBV2; CDR3: CASSDRGYYGYTF; DNA: TGCGCCAGCAGCGACAGGGGATACTATGGCTACACCTTC
size: .; J: TRBJ2-5; D: TRBD1; V: TRBV7-3; CDR3: CASSFGTEETQYF; DNA: TGTGCCAGCAGCTTCGGGACAGAAGAGACCCAGTACTTC
size: .; J: TRBJ1-4; D: .; V: TRBV28; CDR3: CASSVGGVEKLFF; DNA: TGTGCCAGCAGTGTCGGCGGGGTTGAAAAACTGTTTTTT
size: .; J: TRBJ1-3; D: .; V: TRBV7-9; CDR3: CASSQGTSGNTIYF; DNA: TGTGCCAGCAGCCAGGGAACATCCGGAAACACCATATATTTT
size: few; J: TRBJ1-2; D: .; V: TRBV10-3; CDR3: CAISESANYGYTF; DNA: TGTGCCATCAGTGAATCTGCTAACTATGGCTACACCTTC
size: .; J: TRBJ2-7; D: .; V: TRBV11-2; CDR3: CASSLGPGTSVSYEQYF; DNA: TGTGCCAGCAGCTTAGGGCCAGGGACATCAGTCTCCTACGAGCAGTACTTC
size: .; J: TRBJ2-1; D: .; V: TRBV29-1; CDR3: CSVSQGWGEQFF; DNA: TGCAGCGTTTCACAGGGATGGGGTGAGCAGTTCTTC
size: .; J: TRBJ1-1; D: .; V: TRBV6-6; CDR3: CASSGGGTEAFF; DNA: TGTGCCAGCAGTGGGGGGGGGACTGAAGCTTTCTTT
size: .; J: TRBJ1-5; D: .; V: TRBV6-1; CDR3: CASSPANLNQPQHF; DNA: TGTGCCAGCAGCCCTGCGAACCTAAATCAGCCCCAGCATTTT
size: few; J: TRBJ1-6; D: TRBD1; V: TRBV5-6; CDR3: CASSLTGGVSSPLHF; DNA: TGTGCCAGCAGCTTGACAGGGGGCGTTAGTTCACCCCTCCACTTT
size: .; J: TRBJ2-2; D: .; V: TRBV7-2; CDR3: CASSTTPGKDTGELFF; DNA: TGTGCCAGCAGCACTACGCCTGGAAAAGACACCGGGGAGCTGTTTTTT
size: few; J: TRBJ1-3; D: .; V: TRBV6-5; CDR3: CASSRGQGRNTIYF; DNA: TGTGCCAGCAGCCGCGGACAAGGGAGAAACACCATATATTTT
size: .; J: TRBJ2-7; D: TRBD1; V: TRBV25-1; CDR3: CATAQGAEQYF; DNA: TGTGCCACAGCCCAGGGGGCTGAGCAGTACTTC
size: once; J: TRBJ2-3; D: .; V: TRBV11-2; CDR3: CASSWRPKADTQYF; DNA: TGTGCCAGCAGCTGGAGACCTAAGGCAGATACGCAGTATTTT
size: .; J: TRBJ1-1; D: .; V: TRBV2; CDR3: CASGEGQSTEAFF; DNA: TGTGCCAGCGGTGAAGGACAAAGCACTGAAGCTTTCTTT
size: once; J: TRBJ2-7; D: TRBD2; V: TRBV11-3; CDR3: CASSSRVAGVEEQYF; DNA: TGTGCCAGCAGCTCCCGCGTGGCGGGGGTGGAGGAGCAGTACTTC
size: .; J: TRBJ2-1; D: TRBD2; V: TRBV2; CDR3: CASSEGLAVNEQFF; DNA: TGTGCCAGCAGTGAGGGACTAGCGGTCAATGAGCAGTTCTTC
size: .; J: TRBJ2-7; D: .; V: TRBV5-1; CDR3: CASSKGVRLGISEQYF; DNA: TGCGCCAGCAGCAAGGGGGTTAGGCTCGGGATATCCGAGCAGTACTTC
size: .; J: TRBJ2-7; D: .; V: TRBV29-1; CDR3: CSGGGSTYEQYF; DNA: TGCAGCGGGGGGGGCAGTACCTACGAGCAGTACTTC
size: .; J: TRBJ2-3; D: .; V: TRBV11-2; CDR3: CASSSGSVGQTQYF; DNA: TGTGCCAGCAGCTCTGGGAGTGTGGGCCAAACGCAGTATTTT